Shown below are 6 T cell receptor beta chains from a single sample sequenced in a study of blood T cells in healthy people across ages. Combining a sample-barcoded 5' primer with a J-beta primer mix, a second PCR ran for roughly 7 to 12 cycles. MiXCR, run by TCRdb on the 5' RACE reads, gives a single entry per CDR3 protein. The table shows around 990,000 distinct CDR3 sequences, with roughly 24% occurring only once. These sequences were also reported in another study, on T cells of mothers and their children.

The sequenced material came from blood. The receptors were gathered from a girl aged 2 to 9 in good health.

The chain employs TRBV27 and TRBJ2-7, with no clear D. Trimming took off 6 bases at V and 3 bases at J, with 9 bases between the two ends. Germline lookup yields CDR1 MNHEY and CDR2 SMNVEV (reference sequence). The CDR3 consists of 12 residues. CDR3 in DNA: TGTGCCAGCAGGGACGTTCGCTACGAGCAGTACTTC. This sequence encodes CASRDVRYEQYF.

The chain has TRBV6-1 and TRBJ1-1; D uncertain. The CDR3 is made up of 15 amino acids. V was cut by 1 base and J by 0 bases, with 9 bases left in between. Germline V gene data show CDR1 as MNHNS and CDR2 as SASEGT. The CDR3 nucleotides are TGTGCCAGCAGTGAAGTTAGCAGGATGAACACTGAAGCTTTCTTT. It translates to CASSEVSRMNTEAFF.

This clonotype has more than one count but fewer than ten. The chain joins TRBV12-3 or TRBV12-4 to TRBJ2-5; D uncertain. This CDR3 is built from 12 residues. V gave up 5 bases and J gave up 5 bases, with 9 bases separating them. CDR3 loop: CASSPKEETQYF. CDR3 coding DNA: TGTGCCAGCAGTCCCAAGGAGGAGACCCAGTACTTC.

This clonotype was observed a handful of times. The chain uses TRBV13 and TRBJ2-7; D possibly uses TRBD1 or TRBD2 (5 bases each). The CDR3 spans 14 residues. Trimming removed 7 bases at V and 9 bases at J, with 22 bases between. The germline V gene has CDR1 PRHDT and CDR2 FYEKMQ (reference sequence). The CDR3 bases are TGTGCCAGCACCGACCGGGACCTACCTACGGTGCAGTACTTC. Amino acids: CASTDRDLPTVQYF. Full variable domain (remainder filled in from reference TRBV13 and TRBJ2-7): AAGVIQSPRHLIKEKRETATLKCYPIPRHDTVYWYQQGPGQDPQFLISFYEKMQSDKGSIPDRFSAQQFSDYHSELNMSSLELGDSALYFCASTDRDLPTVQYFGPGTRLTVT.

This clonotype was observed once. The V gene is TRBV28, the J gene TRBJ1-1; 7 bases match TRBD1. The V segment lost 3 bases and the J segment 10 bases; nucleotides outside the gene matches: 5. CDR1 and CDR2 (germline): MDHEN, SYDVKM. This CDR3 contains 12 residues. Written as DNA, the CDR3 is TGTGCCAGCAGTTTGTTGGGACAGCGAGCTTTCTTT. Its protein is CASSLLGQRAFF. The full variable domain, in which reference TRBV28 and TRBJ1-1 provide the parts outside the CDR3, is DVKVTQSSRYLVKRTGEKVFLECVQDMDHENMFWYRQDPGLGLRLIYFSYDVKMKEKGDIPEGYSVSREKKERFSLILESASTNQTSMYLCASSLLGQRAFFGQGTRLTVV.

The chain links TRBV7-9 to TRBJ2-6; the D gene is possibly TRBD2 (6 bases). The CDR3 runs 17 residues. Germline-derived CDR1 and CDR2 are SEHNR and FQNEAQ (reference sequence). The V end lost 4 bases, the J end lost 4 bases, and 17 bases lay between the germline ends. As DNA, the CDR3 is TGTGCCAGCAGCTCCTCGACACGGGACTGGGGGGCCAACGTCCTGACTTTC. Protein sequence: CASSSSTRDWGANVLTF.